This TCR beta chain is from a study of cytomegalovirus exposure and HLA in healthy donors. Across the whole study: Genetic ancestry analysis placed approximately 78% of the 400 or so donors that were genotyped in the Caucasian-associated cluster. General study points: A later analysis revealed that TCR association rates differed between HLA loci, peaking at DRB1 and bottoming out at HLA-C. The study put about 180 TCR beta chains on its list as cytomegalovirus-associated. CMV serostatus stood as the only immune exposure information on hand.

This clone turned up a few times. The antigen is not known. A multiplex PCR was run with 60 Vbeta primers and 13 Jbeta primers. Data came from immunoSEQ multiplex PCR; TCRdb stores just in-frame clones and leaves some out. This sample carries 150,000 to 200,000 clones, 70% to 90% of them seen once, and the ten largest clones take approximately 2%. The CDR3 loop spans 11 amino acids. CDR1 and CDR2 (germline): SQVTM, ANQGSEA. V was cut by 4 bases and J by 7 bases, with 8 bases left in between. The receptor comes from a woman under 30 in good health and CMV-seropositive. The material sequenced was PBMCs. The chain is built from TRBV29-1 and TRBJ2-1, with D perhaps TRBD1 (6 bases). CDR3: CSVGQGNEQFF. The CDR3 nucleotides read TGCAGCGTTGGGCAGGGGAATGAGCAGTTCTTC.